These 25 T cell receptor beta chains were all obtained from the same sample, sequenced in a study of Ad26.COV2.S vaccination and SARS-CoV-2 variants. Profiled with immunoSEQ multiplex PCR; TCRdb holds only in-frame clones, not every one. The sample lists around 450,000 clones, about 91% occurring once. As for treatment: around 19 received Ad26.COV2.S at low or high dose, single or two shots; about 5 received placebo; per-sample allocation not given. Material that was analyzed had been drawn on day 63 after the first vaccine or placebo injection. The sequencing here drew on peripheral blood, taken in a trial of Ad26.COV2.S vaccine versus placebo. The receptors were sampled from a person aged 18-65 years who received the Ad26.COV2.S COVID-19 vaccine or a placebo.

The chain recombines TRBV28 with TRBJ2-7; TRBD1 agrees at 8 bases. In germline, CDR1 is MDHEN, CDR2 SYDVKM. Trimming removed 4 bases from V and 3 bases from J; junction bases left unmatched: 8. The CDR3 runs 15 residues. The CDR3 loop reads CASSSGGGLHYEQYV. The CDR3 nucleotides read TGTGCCAGCAGTTCAGGGGGCGGACTTCACTACGAGCAGTACGTC.

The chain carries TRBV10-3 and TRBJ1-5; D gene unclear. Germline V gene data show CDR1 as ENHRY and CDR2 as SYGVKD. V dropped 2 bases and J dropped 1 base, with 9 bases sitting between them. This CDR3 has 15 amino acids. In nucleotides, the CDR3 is TGTGCCATCAGTGAGACGGACGGGAGCAATCAGCCCCAGCATTTT. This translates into CAISETDGSNQPQHF.

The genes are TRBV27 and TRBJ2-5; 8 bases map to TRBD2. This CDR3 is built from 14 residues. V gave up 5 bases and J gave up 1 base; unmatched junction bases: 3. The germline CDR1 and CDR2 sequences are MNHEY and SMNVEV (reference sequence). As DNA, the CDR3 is TGTGCCAGCAGTCCTACTAGCGGCCAAGAGACCCAGTACTTC. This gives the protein CASSPTSGQETQYF.

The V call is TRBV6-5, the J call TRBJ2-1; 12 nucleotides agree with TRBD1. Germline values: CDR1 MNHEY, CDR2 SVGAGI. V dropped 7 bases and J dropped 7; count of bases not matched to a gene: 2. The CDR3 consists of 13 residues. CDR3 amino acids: CASKGQGANEQFF. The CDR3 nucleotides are TGTGCCAGCAAGGGACAGGGGGCGAATGAGCAGTTCTTC.

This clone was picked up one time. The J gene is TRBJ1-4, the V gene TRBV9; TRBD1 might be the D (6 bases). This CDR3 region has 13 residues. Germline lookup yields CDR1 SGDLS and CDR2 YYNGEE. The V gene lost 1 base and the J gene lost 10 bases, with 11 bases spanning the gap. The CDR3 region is CASSVNREGKLFF. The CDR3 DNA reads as TGTGCCAGCAGCGTAAACAGGGAAGGAAAACTGTTTTTT. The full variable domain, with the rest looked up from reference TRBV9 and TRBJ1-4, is DSGVTQTPKHLITATGQRVTLRCSPRSGDLSVYWYQQSLDQGLQFLIQYYNGEERAKGNILERFSAQQFPDLHSELNLSSLELGDSALYFCASSVNREGKLFFGSGTQLSVL.

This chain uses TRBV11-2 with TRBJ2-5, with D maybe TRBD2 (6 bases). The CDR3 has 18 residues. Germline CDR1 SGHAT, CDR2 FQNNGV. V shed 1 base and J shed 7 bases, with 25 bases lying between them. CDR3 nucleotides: TGTGCCAGCAGCTTAGTTAGCTCGGCCGGTTTGGGGGGTTGGACCCAGTACTTC. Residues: CASSLVSSAGLGGWTQYF.

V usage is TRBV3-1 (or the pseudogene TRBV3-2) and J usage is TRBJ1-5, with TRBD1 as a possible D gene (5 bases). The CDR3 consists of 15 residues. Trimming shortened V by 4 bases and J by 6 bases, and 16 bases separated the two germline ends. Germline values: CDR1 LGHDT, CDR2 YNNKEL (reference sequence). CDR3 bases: TGTGCCAGCAGCCCGATCCACAGTGGGGGTCAGCCCCAGCATTTT. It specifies CASSPIHSGGQPQHF.

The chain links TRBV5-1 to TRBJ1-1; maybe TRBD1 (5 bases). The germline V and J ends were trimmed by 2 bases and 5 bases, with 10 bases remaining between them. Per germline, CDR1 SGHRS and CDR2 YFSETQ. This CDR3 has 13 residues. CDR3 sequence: CASSFGARTEAFF. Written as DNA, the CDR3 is TGCGCCAGCAGCTTCGGGGCGAGGACTGAAGCTTTCTTT.

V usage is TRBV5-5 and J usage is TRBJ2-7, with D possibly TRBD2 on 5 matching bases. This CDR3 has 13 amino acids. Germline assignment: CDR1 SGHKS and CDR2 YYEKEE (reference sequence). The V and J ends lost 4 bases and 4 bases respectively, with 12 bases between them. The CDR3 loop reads CASSGAAWYEQYF. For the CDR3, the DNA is TGTGCCAGCAGCGGAGCGGCTTGGTACGAGCAGTACTTC.

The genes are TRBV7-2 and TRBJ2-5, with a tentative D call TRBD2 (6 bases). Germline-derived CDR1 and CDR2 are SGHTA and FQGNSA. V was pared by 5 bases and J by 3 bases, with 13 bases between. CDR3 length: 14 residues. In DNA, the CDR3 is TGTGCCAGCAGCCCACATCCGGGGGAAGAGACCCAGTACTTC. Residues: CASSPHPGEETQYF.

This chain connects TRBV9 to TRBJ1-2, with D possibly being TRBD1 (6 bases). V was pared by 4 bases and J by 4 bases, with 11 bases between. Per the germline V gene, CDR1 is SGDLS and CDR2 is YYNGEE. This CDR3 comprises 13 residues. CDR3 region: CASSTRGSYGYTF. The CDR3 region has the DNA TGTGCCAGCAGCACCAGGGGTTCCTATGGCTACACCTTC.

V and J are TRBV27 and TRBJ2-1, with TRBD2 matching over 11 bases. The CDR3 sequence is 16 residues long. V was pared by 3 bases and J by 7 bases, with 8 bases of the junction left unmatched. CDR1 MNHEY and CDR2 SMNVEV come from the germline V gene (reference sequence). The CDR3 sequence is CASSFFGLAGWNEQFF. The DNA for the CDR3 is TGTGCCAGCAGTTTTTTCGGACTAGCGGGCTGGAATGAGCAGTTCTTC.

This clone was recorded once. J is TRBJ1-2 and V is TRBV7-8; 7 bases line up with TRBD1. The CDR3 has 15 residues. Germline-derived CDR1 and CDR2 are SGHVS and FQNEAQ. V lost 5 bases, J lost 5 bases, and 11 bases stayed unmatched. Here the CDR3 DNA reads TGTGCCAGCAGCCTTAGGGGGGGACAGACGTATGGCTACACCTTC. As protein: CASSLRGGQTYGYTF.

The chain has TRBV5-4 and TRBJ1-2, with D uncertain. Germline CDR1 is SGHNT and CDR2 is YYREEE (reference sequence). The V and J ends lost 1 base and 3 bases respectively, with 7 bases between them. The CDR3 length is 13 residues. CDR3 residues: CASSLSSDYGYTF. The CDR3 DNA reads TGTGCCAGCAGCTTGTCATCCGACTATGGCTACACCTTC. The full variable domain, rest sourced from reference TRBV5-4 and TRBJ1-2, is ETGVTQSPTHLIKTRGQQVTLRCSSQSGHNTVSWYQQALGQGPQFIFQYYREEENGRGNFPPRFSGLQFPNYSSELNVNALELDDSALYLCASSLSSDYGYTFGSGTRLTVV.

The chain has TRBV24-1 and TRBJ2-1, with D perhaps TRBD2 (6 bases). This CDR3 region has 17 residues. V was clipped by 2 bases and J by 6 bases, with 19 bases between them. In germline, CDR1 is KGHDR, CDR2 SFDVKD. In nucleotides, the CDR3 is TGTGCCACCAGTGATTCCCGAAGAGCAGGGAGGACCAATGAGCAGTTCTTC. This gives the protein CATSDSRRAGRTNEQFF.

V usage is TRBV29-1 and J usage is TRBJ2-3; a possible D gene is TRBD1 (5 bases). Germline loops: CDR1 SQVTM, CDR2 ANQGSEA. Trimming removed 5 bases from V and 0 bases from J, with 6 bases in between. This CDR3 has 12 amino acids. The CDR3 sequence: CSVRQSTDTQYF. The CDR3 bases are TGCAGCGTTCGACAGAGCACAGATACGCAGTATTTT.

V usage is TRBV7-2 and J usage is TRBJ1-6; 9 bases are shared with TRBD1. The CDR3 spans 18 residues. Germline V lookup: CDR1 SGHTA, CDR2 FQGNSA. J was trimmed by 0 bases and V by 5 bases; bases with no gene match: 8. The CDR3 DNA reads TGTGCCAGCAGCGGGGGACAGGGAGCTAGCTCCTATAATTCACCCCTCCACTTT. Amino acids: CASSGGQGASSYNSPLHF.

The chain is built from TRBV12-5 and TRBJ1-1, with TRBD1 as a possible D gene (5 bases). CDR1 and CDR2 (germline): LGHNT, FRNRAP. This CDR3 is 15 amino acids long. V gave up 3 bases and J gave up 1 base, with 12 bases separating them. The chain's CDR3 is CASGFNGATNTEAFF. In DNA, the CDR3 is TGTGCTAGTGGTTTTAACGGGGCAACGAACACTGAAGCTTTCTTT.

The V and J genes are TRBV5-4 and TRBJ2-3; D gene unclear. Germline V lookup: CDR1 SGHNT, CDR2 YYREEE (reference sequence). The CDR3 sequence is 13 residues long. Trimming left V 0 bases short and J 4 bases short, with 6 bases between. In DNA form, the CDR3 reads TGTGCCAGCAGCTTGGGGTATTCAGATACGCAGTATTTT. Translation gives CASSLGYSDTQYF.

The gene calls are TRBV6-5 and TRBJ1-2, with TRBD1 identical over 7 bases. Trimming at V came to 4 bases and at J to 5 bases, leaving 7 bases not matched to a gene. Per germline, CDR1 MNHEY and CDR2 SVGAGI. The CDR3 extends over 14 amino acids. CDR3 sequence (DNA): TGTGCCAGCAGTTCAGGACAGGCTCTTTATGGCTACACCTTC. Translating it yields CASSSGQALYGYTF.

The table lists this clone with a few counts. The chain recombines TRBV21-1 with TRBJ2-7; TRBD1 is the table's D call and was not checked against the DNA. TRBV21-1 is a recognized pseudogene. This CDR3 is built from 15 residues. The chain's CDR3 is CASQNEDRTFYEQYF. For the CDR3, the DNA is TGTGCCAGCCAAAATGAGGACAGGACCTTCTACGAGCAGTACTTC.

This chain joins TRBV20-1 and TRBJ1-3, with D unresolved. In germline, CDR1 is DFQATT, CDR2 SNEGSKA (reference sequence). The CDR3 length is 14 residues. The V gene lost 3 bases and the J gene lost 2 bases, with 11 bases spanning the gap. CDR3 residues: CSASRKGPGNTIYF. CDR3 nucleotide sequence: TGCAGTGCTAGTCGGAAGGGCCCTGGAAACACCATATATTTT.

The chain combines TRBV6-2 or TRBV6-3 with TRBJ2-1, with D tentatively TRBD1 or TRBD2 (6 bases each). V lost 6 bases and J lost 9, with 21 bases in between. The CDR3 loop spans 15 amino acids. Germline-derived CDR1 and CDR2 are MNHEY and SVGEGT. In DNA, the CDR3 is TGTGCCAGCAGCCCAGATCAGGAGGGGGTCGGTGAGCAGTTCTTC. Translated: CASSPDQEGVGEQFF.

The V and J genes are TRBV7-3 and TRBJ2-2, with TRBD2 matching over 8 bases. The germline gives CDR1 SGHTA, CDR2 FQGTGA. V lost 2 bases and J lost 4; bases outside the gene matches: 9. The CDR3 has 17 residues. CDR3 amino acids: CASSLLAGHLGTGELFF. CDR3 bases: TGTGCCAGCAGCTTACTAGCGGGCCACCTCGGCACCGGGGAGCTGTTTTTT.

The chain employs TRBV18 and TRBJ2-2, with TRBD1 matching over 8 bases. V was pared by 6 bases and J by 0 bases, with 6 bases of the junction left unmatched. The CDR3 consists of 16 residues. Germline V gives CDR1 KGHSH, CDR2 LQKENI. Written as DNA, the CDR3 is TGTGCCAGCTCGGACGGACAGGGTACGAACACCGGGGAGCTGTTTTTT. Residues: CASSDGQGTNTGELFF.